The 6 T cell receptor beta chains below come from one sample, sequenced in a study of CD8 T cells in ankylosing spondylitis. TCRdb passed the 5' RACE reads through MiXCR, listing each CDR3 protein once. The sample holds around 300,000 distinct CDR3 sequences, around a tenth seen once. The sample comprised blood, either unsorted or a sorted T cell fraction (not recorded which). Every receptor here comes from a female donor with ankylosing spondylitis or in good health (not recorded which).

The table lists this clonotype with many counts. V gene TRBV5-1 combines with J gene TRBJ1-1, with 8 bases lining up with TRBD1. V trimming: 3 bases; J trimming: 5 bases; junction bases outside the gene matches: 6. The germline gives CDR1 SGHRS, CDR2 YFSETQ. The CDR3 has 14 amino acids. The CDR3 DNA reads TGCGCCAGCAGCTATACACAGGGGGGAACTGAAGCTTTCTTT. Its protein is CASSYTQGGTEAFF.

Ten or more counts support this clonotype. J is TRBJ2-5 and V is TRBV10-3, with TRBD2 as a possible D gene (6 bases). The germline V gene has CDR1 ENHRY and CDR2 SYGVKD. This CDR3 spans 16 amino acids. V shed 0 bases and J shed 1 base, with 12 bases lying between them. The CDR3 sequence: CAISESRGVIQETQYF. For the CDR3, the DNA is TGTGCCATCAGTGAGTCCCGCGGGGTTATCCAAGAGACCCAGTACTTC.

In this sample, this clonotype turned up a few times. This sequence joins TRBV20-1 and TRBJ2-1; TRBD1 is a possible D gene (7 bases). The V end was cut by 6 bases, the J end by 15 bases, with 21 bases between. Germline CDR1 is DFQATT and CDR2 is SNEGSKA (reference sequence). The CDR3 extends over 12 amino acids. As DNA, the CDR3 is TGCAGTGCCAGGGGGACGGGAGTGGGCTCGTTCTTC. Translating it yields CSARGTGVGSFF.

This clonotype was detected ten times or more. The rearrangement uses TRBV12-3 or TRBV12-4 and TRBJ1-3; D is undetermined. The CDR3 extends over 14 amino acids. Trimming cost V 2 bases and J 0 bases, with 5 bases left between them. For the CDR3, the DNA is TGTGCCAGCAGTTTACTAAGCTCTGGAAACACCATATATTTT. It encodes CASSLLSSGNTIYF.

This clonotype was detected ten times or more. The rearrangement uses TRBV6-1 and TRBJ2-7; 15 nucleotides line up with TRBD2. This CDR3 has 16 amino acids. Germline V CDR1 and CDR2: MNHNS, SASEGT. V was pared by 6 bases and J by 4 bases, with 7 bases of the junction left unmatched. The CDR3 protein is CASSLVGTSGRYEQYF. In nucleotides, the CDR3 is TGTGCCAGCAGCCTGGTTGGGACTAGCGGGAGGTACGAGCAGTACTTC.

This clonotype has more than one count but fewer than ten. The V call is TRBV5-4, the J call TRBJ2-7, with D tentatively TRBD1 (6 bases). Looked up from germline, CDR1 is SGHNT and CDR2 is YYREEE (reference sequence). V was clipped by 2 bases and J by 5 bases, with 20 bases between them. This CDR3 is built from 16 residues. The DNA of the CDR3 is TGTGCCAGCAGCTTTGGATCGGGCAGGGGTATCAACGAGCAGTACTTC. It translates to CASSFGSGRGINEQYF. The full variable domain, completed using reference TRBV5-4 and TRBJ2-7, is ETGVTQSPTHLIKTRGQQVTLRCSSQSGHNTVSWYQQALGQGPQFIFQYYREEENGRGNFPPRFSGLQFPNYSSELNVNALELDDSALYLCASSFGSGRGINEQYFGPGTRLTVT.